This passage covers 8 T cell receptor beta chains from one sample sequenced in a study of immune cell composition in non-small cell lung cancer. The normal lung sample lay at least 3 cm, and maximally far, from the tumour. Clones were sequenced by immunoSEQ multiplex PCR, and TCRdb holds only the in-frame ones, with some missing. Of thousands of clones listed, 60% to 80% were seen once; the top ten hold approximately 31%. The specimen sequenced was non-adjacent lung tissue. The receptors derive from a human donor with non-small cell lung cancer.

This chain links TRBV19 with TRBJ1-1; D may be TRBD1 (6 bases). Germline lookup yields CDR1 LNHDA and CDR2 SQIVND (reference sequence). V lost 4 bases and J 1 base, leaving 10 bases between the germline ends. The CDR3 has 14 amino acids. CDR3 residues: CASSRRRGNTEAFF. CDR3 nucleotides: TGTGCCAGTAGTAGGCGCAGGGGGAACACTGAAGCTTTCTTT.

This sequence joins TRBV7-8 and TRBJ2-7; 9 positions agree with TRBD1. With 5 bases clipped from V and 7 bases from J, the junction kept 12 bases outside the gene matches. The germline CDR1 and CDR2 sequences are SGHVS and FQNEAQ. This CDR3 has 15 amino acids. Written as DNA, the CDR3 is TGTGCCAGCAGCCTAACCGGGACAGGGCCTCGGGAGCAGTACTTC. Translated: CASSLTGTGPREQYF.

The chain employs TRBV6-6 and TRBJ2-7; 8 nucleotides match TRBD2. The germline V gene has CDR1 MNHNY and CDR2 SVGAGI (reference sequence). The CDR3 totals 15 residues. The junction had 10 bases not matched to a gene; V was cut back by 4 bases and J by 5 bases. CDR3 sequence (DNA): TGTGCCAGCAGTTCCTCCGCGGGAGGACCCCACGAGCAGTACTTC. This sequence encodes CASSSSAGGPHEQYF.

This chain links TRBV5-1 with TRBJ2-6; TRBD2 matches at 14 bases. The CDR3 spans 18 residues. Trimming cost V 3 bases and J 2 bases; bases outside gene matches: 4. Germline CDR1 is SGHRS and CDR2 is YFSETQ. The CDR3 loop is CASSSTSGRATGANVLTF. CDR3 nucleotide sequence: TGCGCCAGCAGCTCGACTAGCGGGAGGGCCACTGGGGCCAACGTCCTGACTTTC.

J is TRBJ2-7 and V is TRBV5-6, with no clear D. The CDR3 loop spans 13 amino acids. Germline V lookup: CDR1 SGHDT, CDR2 YYEEEE. V was pared by 0 bases and J by 4 bases, with 8 bases between. As DNA, the CDR3 is TGTGCCAGCAGCTTGGGAAGGAGATACGAGCAGTACTTC. Residues: CASSLGRRYEQYF.

The table lists this clone with a count of one. CDR3 bases: TGTGCCAGTAGCCGGGACAGGGGCGGAAACACCATATATTTT. It translates to CASSRDRGGNTIYF. The rearrangement uses TRBV19 and TRBJ1-3; 10 bases line up with TRBD1. The V gene end was trimmed by 6 bases and the J gene end by 4 bases; junction bases not matched to a gene: 3. Germline V CDR1 and CDR2: LNHDA, SQIVND (reference sequence). The CDR3 is made up of 14 amino acids.

This chain joins TRBV4-2 and TRBJ1-1, with 7 bases lining up with TRBD1. V trimming: 0 bases; J trimming: 3 bases; junction bases outside the gene matches: 7. The CDR3 contains 16 residues. Germline assignment: CDR1 LGHNA and CDR2 YNFKEQ. Written as DNA, the CDR3 is TGTGCCAGCAGCCAAGACCGGACAGGACCGTACACTGAAGCTTTCTTT. Its protein product is CASSQDRTGPYTEAFF.

In this sample, this clone turned up a few times. This rearrangement joins TRBV7-3 to TRBJ2-5; TRBD2 might be the D (7 bases). The CDR3 has 15 residues. Per germline, CDR1 SGHTA and CDR2 FQGTGA. Trimming shortened V by 4 bases and J by 5 bases, and 17 bases separated the two germline ends. CDR3 bases: TGTGCCAGCAGCTCGTACGGGGGGCCCATGGAGACCCAGTACTTC. It specifies CASSSYGGPMETQYF.